The TCR beta chain described here comes from a study of shared clonotypes between healthy human individuals. Germline V gene sequence: CDR1 LNHDA, CDR2 SQIVND (reference sequence). The CDR3 has 14 residues. The V end was cut by 5 bases, the J end by 0 bases, with 8 bases between. Produced via immunoSEQ multiplex PCR; TCRdb's table is partial and in-frame only. This table holds 550,000 to 700,000 clones, about 80% found once. Sequenced input: memory CD4+ T cells sorted from blood. The subset was: CD45RA-negative fraction. The sequence was collected from a woman aged 25 to 39 in good health. The rearrangement joins TRBV19 to TRBJ1-5, with D unresolved. The CDR3 nucleotides read TGTGCCAGTAGTCTTAGCTATAGCAATCAGCCCCAGCATTTT. This codes for CASSLSYSNQPQHF.